The source of this T cell receptor (beta chain) is a study of blood T cell repertoires in COVID-19. Study-wide background: Sources were T cells, B-cell-depleted T cells, or PBMCs; the material itself was cDNA or gDNA.

The method was immunoSEQ multiplex PCR; TCRdb's version includes in-frame clones alone and lacks a portion of them. Among 350,000 to 400,000 clones listed, 90% were seen once. The sequencing sample was made of peripheral blood. The receptor comes from a man aged 18 to 30 with active or convalescent COVID-19.

The CDR3 nucleotides are TGTGCCAGCAGATCTAGCGGGAGTCTCACCGGGGAGCTGTTTTTT. Translated, it gives CASRSSGSLTGELFF. The V and J genes are TRBV2 and TRBJ2-2; the match to TRBD2 covers 10 bases. The CDR3 runs to 15 residues. Germline CDR1 SNHLY, CDR2 FYNNEI. V shed 6 bases, J shed 4 bases, and the junction held 5 bases outside the gene matches.